The next 18 T cell receptor beta chains were all read from a single sample in a study of T cell changes during pregnancy in multiple sclerosis. Profiled with immunoSEQ multiplex PCR; TCRdb holds only in-frame clones, not every one. The data contain 40,000 to 60,000 clones, 92% of them seen just once; the ten biggest clones take up 0.5% to 0.6%. The specimen comprised CD4+ T cells from peripheral blood mononuclear cells, sampled after pregnancy. These TCRs come from a female donor with multiple sclerosis, enrolled in a pregnancy study.

The chain links TRBV27 to TRBJ2-1; possibly TRBD2 for D (6 bases). V lost 3 bases and J 2 bases, leaving 8 bases between the germline ends. Per germline, CDR1 MNHEY and CDR2 SMNVEV (reference sequence). The CDR3 runs to 14 residues. The CDR3 DNA follows: TGTGCCAGCAGTTTCAGACTAGCCTACAATGAGCAGTTCTTC. Protein sequence: CASSFRLAYNEQFF.

The V gene is TRBV5-6, the J gene TRBJ2-7, with D perhaps matching TRBD2 (6 bases). Per germline, CDR1 SGHDT and CDR2 YYEEEE. This CDR3 has 15 residues. V lost 3 bases and J lost 4, with 17 bases in between. In DNA form, the CDR3 reads TGTGCCAGCAGCTCTCTAGTTGAGGGACTGTACGAGCAGTACTTC. This gives the protein CASSSLVEGLYEQYF. Together with reference TRBV5-6 and TRBJ2-7, the CDR3 gives the full variable domain: DAGVTQSPTHLIKTRGQQVTLRCSPKSGHDTVSWYQQALGQGPQFIFQYYEEEERQRGNFPDRFSGHQFPNYSSELNVNALLLGDSALYLCASSSLVEGLYEQYFGPGTRLTVT.

V and J are TRBV10-3 and TRBJ1-6, with D possibly being TRBD1 (6 bases). Trimming took off 2 bases at V and 6 bases at J, with 14 bases between the two ends. The CDR3 has 16 amino acids. CDR1 is ENHRY, CDR2 SYGVKD, per germline. DNA for the CDR3: TGTGCCATCAGTGAGCGGGAGGGGGTAGGTAATTCACCCCTCCACTTT. Its protein product is CAISEREGVGNSPLHF.

The chain recombines TRBV27 with TRBJ2-3; 7 bases align to TRBD2. V shed 4 bases, J shed 0 bases, and the junction held 7 bases outside the gene matches. The germline gives CDR1 MNHEY, CDR2 SMNVEV (reference sequence). The CDR3 runs 16 residues. In nucleotides, the CDR3 is TGTGCCAGCAGTTCCATCAGCGGGGCTAGCACAGATACGCAGTATTTT. Amino acid sequence: CASSSISGASTDTQYF.

The chain combines TRBV7-8 with TRBJ2-1; 8 nucleotides align to TRBD2. The V gene's germline CDR1 is SGHVS and CDR2 FQNEAQ. The CDR3 has 14 residues. With V trimmed by 5 bases and J by 7 bases, 7 bases remained unmatched. For the CDR3, the DNA is TGTGCCAGCAGCCCAAGCGGGAGTTGGAATGAGCAGTTCTTC. Protein product: CASSPSGSWNEQFF.

The chain combines TRBV4-2 with TRBJ2-5; D is possibly TRBD2 (7 bases). The CDR3 contains 15 residues. CDR1 and CDR2 from the germline V gene are LGHNA and YNFKEQ. The V end lost 4 bases, the J end lost 4 bases, and 16 bases lay between the germline ends. CDR3 coding DNA: TGTGCCAGCAGCCCTGGGGGCGGGAGAGGAGAGACCCAGTACTTC. Its protein is CASSPGGGRGETQYF.

This chain uses TRBV2 with TRBJ2-7, with 7 bases aligning to TRBD2. This CDR3 is 17 amino acids long. CDR1 SNHLY and CDR2 FYNNEI come from the germline V gene. V was clipped by 4 bases and J by 3 bases; unmatched bases: 15. In nucleotides, the CDR3 is TGTGCCAGCAGTGGCCCTACTACTAGCGTCATAATCTACGAGCAGTACTTC. This codes for CASSGPTTSVIIYEQYF.

J is TRBJ1-4 and V is TRBV5-1; 7 bases map to TRBD1. Germline V gives CDR1 SGHRS, CDR2 YFSETQ. V lost 4 bases, J lost 0 bases, and 6 bases stayed unmatched. The CDR3 sequence is 16 residues long. The CDR3 DNA reads as TGCGCCAGCAGCCTGATGACAGGGTCAACTAATGAAAAACTGTTTTTT. Translating it yields CASSLMTGSTNEKLFF. Full variable domain (missing parts from reference TRBV5-1 and TRBJ1-4): KAGVTQTPRYLIKTRGQQVTLSCSPISGHRSVSWYQQTPGQGLQFLFEYFSETQRNKGNFPGRFSGRQFSNSRSEMNVSTLELGDSALYLCASSLMTGSTNEKLFFGSGTQLSVL.

The rearrangement links TRBV5-4 to TRBJ1-1; a weak D match, TRBD1 (5 bases). The V gene lost 1 base and the J gene lost 1 base, with 8 bases spanning the gap. This CDR3 region has 14 residues. CDR1 is SGHNT and CDR2 is YYREEE in the germline V gene (reference sequence). CDR3 DNA sequence: TGTGCCAGCAGCTTGCAGGGTACGAACACTGAAGCTTTCTTT. Translating gives CASSLQGTNTEAFF. The entire variable domain, with the rest obtained from reference TRBV5-4 and TRBJ1-1, is as follows: ETGVTQSPTHLIKTRGQQVTLRCSSQSGHNTVSWYQQALGQGPQFIFQYYREEENGRGNFPPRFSGLQFPNYSSELNVNALELDDSALYLCASSLQGTNTEAFFGQGTRLTVV.

The gene calls are TRBV9 and TRBJ1-1, with D unclear. The CDR3 loop spans 15 amino acids. The ends were cut back, 0 bases at V and 10 bases at J, with 19 bases in the middle. Germline values: CDR1 SGDLS, CDR2 YYNGEE. The DNA of the CDR3 is TGTGCCAGCAGCGTAGGTTCCGAGGGTTTTTTTGGAGCTTTCTTT. Protein: CASSVGSEGFFGAFF.

The chain combines TRBV6-5 with TRBJ2-5; 10 nucleotides agree with TRBD2. The junction had 4 bases not matched to a gene; V was cut back by 2 bases and J by 1 base. This CDR3 comprises 16 residues. The germline CDR1 and CDR2 sequences are MNHEY and SVGAGI. The CDR3 spells CASSYQSGRAQETQYF. In DNA form, the CDR3 reads TGTGCCAGCAGTTACCAAAGCGGGAGGGCCCAAGAGACCCAGTACTTC.

The J gene is TRBJ2-7, the V gene TRBV5-4; 14 bases match TRBD2. The V and J ends lost 4 bases and 3 bases, in that order; junction bases with no gene match: 12. This CDR3 is 18 amino acids long. Looked up from germline, CDR1 is SGHNT and CDR2 is YYREEE (reference sequence). DNA of the CDR3: TGTGCCAGCAGCCCCGGGACTAGCGGGAGTGCAGTACACTACGAGCAGTACTTC. It is translated as CASSPGTSGSAVHYEQYF.

The chain joins TRBV19 to TRBJ1-2; 8 bases are a match to TRBD1. The V gene's germline CDR1 is LNHDA and CDR2 SQIVND (reference sequence). The CDR3 loop spans 15 amino acids. J gave up 8 bases and V 6 bases, and 14 bases lay outside the gene matches. The CDR3, as DNA: TGTGCCAGTAGCATCGCCGGGACAGGAATTAGGGGCTACACCTTC. Translation: CASSIAGTGIRGYTF.

This rearrangement joins TRBV7-3 to TRBJ2-1; 7 positions match TRBD2. Germline CDR1 reads SGHTA; CDR2 reads FQGTGA. The CDR3 has 15 residues. Losses at the gene ends were 5 bases for V and 4 bases for J; bases not matched to a gene: 8. The CDR3 DNA sequence: TGTGCCAGCAGCCTCACTAGCGCAAGTTACAATGAGCAGTTCTTC. Amino acids: CASSLTSASYNEQFF.

The rearrangement links TRBV28 to TRBJ2-1; D call uncertain. The germline CDR1 and CDR2 sequences are MDHEN and SYDVKM. The CDR3 length is 11 residues. Trimming took off 8 bases at V and 4 bases at J, with 6 bases between the two ends. CDR3 residues: CASSVYNEQFF. For the CDR3, the DNA is TGTGCCAGCTCCGTTTACAATGAGCAGTTCTTC.

The chain joins TRBV7-3 to TRBJ2-4, with TRBD2 identical over 8 bases. With 4 bases clipped from V and 9 bases from J, the junction kept 11 bases outside the gene matches. The CDR3 runs to 15 residues. The germline V gene has CDR1 SGHTA and CDR2 FQGTGA. The CDR3, as DNA: TGTGCCAGCAGCTCCGGGGTAGCGGGAAATAGCATTCAGTACTTC. Translating it yields CASSSGVAGNSIQYF.

The chain couples TRBV19 to TRBJ2-3; 7 bases map to TRBD2. This CDR3 region has 16 residues. The J segment lost 4 bases and the V segment lost 3 bases, leaving 10 bases of the junction unmatched. Germline assignment: CDR1 LNHDA and CDR2 SQIVND (reference sequence). DNA of the CDR3: TGTGCCAGTAGTATTTGGGTGGGAGGGCGCGCAGATACGCAGTATTTT. It specifies CASSIWVGGRADTQYF.

The chain links TRBV19 to TRBJ1-4; no reliable D call. Looked up from germline, CDR1 is LNHDA and CDR2 is SQIVND (reference sequence). V was clipped by 3 bases and J by 0 bases, with 8 bases between them. The CDR3 spans 15 residues. The CDR3, as DNA: TGTGCCAGTAGTATTGACATGGCAACTAATGAAAAACTGTTTTTT. The encoded protein is CASSIDMATNEKLFF.